Listed here is a single T cell receptor (beta chain). This sample stems from a study of blood T cell repertoires in COVID-19. Study information: In each case, the material was cDNA or gDNA derived from T cells, B-cell-depleted T cells, or PBMCs.

Authors' methods: Amplification of reference gene primers was used by the study to estimate nucleated cell counts. Clones were read by immunoSEQ multiplex PCR, and TCRdb kept only the in-frame ones, dropping some. Clone size and the V and J calls come from that table; the DNA yielded D and trimming. The sample lists around 330,000 clones, roughly 86% occurring once. Germline loops: CDR1 SGHDN, CDR2 FVKESK. CDR3 length: 13 residues. Unmatched junction bases numbered 4, after V lost 3 bases and J lost 7 bases. Material: PBMCs or T cells enriched from blood (not recorded which). The chain uses TRBV14 and TRBJ2-3, with 7 positions matching TRBD2. This clonotype was sampled from a woman between 18 and 29 years old who had recovered from COVID-19. Here the CDR3 reads CASSHTSVYTQYF. The CDR3 region has the DNA TGTGCCAGCAGCCACACTAGCGTGTATACGCAGTATTTT. Variable domain in full (rest from reference TRBV14 and TRBJ2-3): EAGVTQFPSHSVIEKGQTVTLRCDPISGHDNLYWYRRVMGKEIKFLLHFVKESKQDESGMPNNRFLAERTGGTYSTLKVQPAELEDSGVYFCASSHTSVYTQYFGPGTRLTVL.